This T cell receptor beta chain is from a study of naive and memory T cell subsets. General study findings and limits: Gini index rose across naive, CM, EM and EMRA in CD4 and CD8. In naive cells, over 85% of TCR sequences were seen only once.

Alpha and beta libraries were amplified separately from the second PCR onward. An equimolar mix of two oligonucleotides served as the beta constant-region primer for TRBC1 and TRBC2. TCRdb reanalysed the UMI-ligation and nested PCR reads using MiXCR and keeps one entry per CDR3 protein. The sample lists 130,000 to 150,000 distinct CDR3 sequences, approximately 15% occurring once. This clonotype was observed a few times. Its antigen remains unidentified. The CDR3 has 15 amino acids. Per the germline V gene, CDR1 is SNHLY and CDR2 is FYNNEI. With V trimmed by 5 bases and J by 2 bases, 3 bases remained unmatched.

Material: naive CD4+ T cells from blood. The J gene is TRBJ2-2, the V gene TRBV2, with 9 bases identical to TRBD1. The sequence came from a human donor in good health. CDR3 DNA sequence: TGTGCCAGCAGTCAACAGGGGGCTAACACCGGGGAGCTGTTTTTT. As protein: CASSQQGANTGELFF.